The source of this T cell receptor beta chain is a study of cytomegalovirus exposure and HLA in healthy donors. Primers: 60 Vbeta forward and 13 Jbeta reverse. The protocol was immunoSEQ multiplex PCR, while the TCRdb copy is restricted to in-frame clones and leaves out a portion. The repertoire holds about 120,000 clones, around two thirds seen once, with roughly 8.2% in the top ten. V lost 0 bases and J lost 3, with 9 bases in between. Germline-derived CDR1 and CDR2 are SGHRS and YFSETQ. The CDR3 consists of 14 residues. The TCR originated in a woman aged 40 to 55 in good health and CMV-seropositive. V usage is TRBV5-1 and J usage is TRBJ1-1, with D possibly matching TRBD1 (5 bases). Sequenced: PBMCs. The CDR3 region has the DNA TGCGCCAGCAGCTTGGTATTAGGGGACACTGAAGCTTTCTTT. Residues: CASSLVLGDTEAFF.